Shown below are 12 T cell receptor beta chains from a single sample sequenced in a study of shared clonotypes between healthy human individuals. TCRdb keeps only in-frame clones here, not all; method: immunoSEQ multiplex PCR. The profile covers roughly 660,000 clones, with 90% appearing a single time and 34% taken by the ten largest. The sequenced material came from memory CD8+ T cells from PBMCs. Subset: CD45RO+ cells pooled with CCR7-negative TemRA cells. The receptors were sampled from a man aged 18 to 29 in good health. Some clones in this sample may be carry-over from other donors' samples.

This clone was recorded once. V usage is TRBV29-1 and J usage is TRBJ2-7; TRBD1 aligns across 7 bases. With V trimmed by 8 bases and J by 0 bases, 10 bases remained unmatched. This CDR3 is 14 amino acids long. Germline loops: CDR1 SQVTM, CDR2 ANQGSEA. CDR3 coding DNA: TGCAGCATTGGGATTGGGACAGACTCCTACGAGCAGTACTTC. Amino acid sequence: CSIGIGTDSYEQYF.

The rearrangement uses TRBV6-6 and TRBJ1-4; maybe TRBD1 (6 bases). With 6 bases removed from V and 3 bases from J, the gap between germline ends came to 11 bases. CDR1 MNHNY and CDR2 SVGAGI come from the germline V gene (reference sequence). This CDR3 comprises 14 residues. This CDR3 is CASREGVANEKLFF. CDR3 coding DNA: TGTGCCAGCAGGGAGGGGGTGGCTAATGAAAAACTGTTTTTT.

The V call is TRBV2, the J call TRBJ2-1; a possible D gene is TRBD2 (5 bases). The CDR3 contains 15 residues. V was shortened by 6 bases and J by 2 bases, with 14 bases between the two germline ends. Germline V gene lookup returns CDR1 SNHLY and CDR2 FYNNEI. The CDR3 DNA sequence: TGTGCCAGCAGCGGACTGCCTGGGCCCTACAATGAGCAGTTCTTC. Residues: CASSGLPGPYNEQFF.

V is TRBV11-2 and J is TRBJ2-4; D might be TRBD1 (5 bases). V lost 2 bases to trimming and J lost 4 bases, with 12 bases between them. CDR1 and CDR2 from the germline V gene are SGHAT and FQNNGV. The CDR3 totals 15 residues. The CDR3 loop is CASSLFEAGKNIQYF. The CDR3 region has the DNA TGTGCCAGCAGCTTATTTGAGGCAGGGAAAAACATTCAGTACTTC.

The chain is built from TRBV18 and TRBJ2-7; possible D gene TRBD1, 6 bases. Germline V lookup: CDR1 KGHSH, CDR2 LQKENI. CDR3 length: 15 amino acids. V lost 4 bases, J lost 2 bases, and 15 bases lay in between. CDR3 nucleotides: TGTGCCAGCTCACGAGACCCTGGACAGCCCTACGAGCAGTACTTC. Amino acids: CASSRDPGQPYEQYF. The complete variable domain, with remaining parts taken from reference TRBV18 and TRBJ2-7, reads NAGVMQNPRHLVRRRGQEARLRCSPMKGHSHVYWYRQLPEEGLKFMVYLQKENIIDESGMPKERFSAEFPKEGPSILRIQQVVRGDSAAYFCASSRDPGQPYEQYFGPGTRLTVT.

The V call is TRBV10-3, the J call TRBJ2-7; TRBD1 matches 9 bases. CDR1 is ENHRY, CDR2 SYGVKD, per germline. J was trimmed by 3 bases and V by 3 bases; bases with no gene match: 6. The CDR3 length is 15 residues. CDR3 bases: TGTGCCATCAGTGACCAGGACAGGGGTAGCTACGAGCAGTACTTC. Residues: CAISDQDRGSYEQYF.

This clone was picked up a small number of times. This chain connects TRBV27 to TRBJ1-1; D is unresolved. Germline V gives CDR1 MNHEY, CDR2 SMNVEV (reference sequence). This CDR3 is 14 amino acids long. Trimming pared 3 bases from V and 1 base from J, leaving 9 bases between. This CDR3 reads CASSLFSGNTEAFF. As DNA, the CDR3 is TGTGCCAGCAGTTTGTTCTCAGGGAACACTGAAGCTTTCTTT.

In its sample, this clone was seen once. The chain is built from TRBV6-1 and TRBJ2-7; tentative D call: TRBD2 (5 bases). Germline loops: CDR1 MNHNS, CDR2 SASEGT. V gave up 5 bases and J gave up 0 bases, with 5 bases separating them. This CDR3 is built from 12 residues. The CDR3 region has the DNA TGTGCCAGCAGTCTAGCCTCCTACGAGCAGTACTTC. Amino acid sequence: CASSLASYEQYF.

The V and J genes are TRBV12-5 and TRBJ1-5; tentative D call: TRBD1 (6 bases). From germline, CDR1 is LGHNT and CDR2 FRNRAP. Trimming stripped 3 bases from V and 5 bases from J, with 11 bases between. The CDR3 is made up of 14 amino acids. The CDR3, as DNA: TGTGCTAGTGGTTTCGCAGGGGCACATCAGCCCCAGCATTTT. It yields the protein CASGFAGAHQPQHF.

This chain uses TRBV5-8 with TRBJ1-1; TRBD1 matches 8 bases. CDR1 is SGHTS and CDR2 is YDEGEE in the germline V gene. With 4 bases clipped from V and 1 base from J, the junction kept 9 bases outside the gene matches. The CDR3 length is 16 residues. The CDR3 here is CASSRDRQSENTEAFF. In DNA, the CDR3 is TGTGCCAGCAGCAGGGACAGGCAAAGTGAGAACACTGAAGCTTTCTTT.

This clone was seen just once. The gene calls are TRBV5-1 and TRBJ2-7; D is ambiguous. The V gene lost 0 bases and the J gene lost 4 bases, with 11 bases spanning the gap. Germline loops: CDR1 SGHRS, CDR2 YFSETQ. The CDR3 has 14 amino acids. CDR3 residues: CASSLGSAIYEQYF. For the CDR3, the DNA is TGCGCCAGCAGCTTGGGGTCAGCCATTTACGAGCAGTACTTC.

The CDR3, as DNA: TGTGCCAGCAGCCTTCCTAACCCTACTGAGCAGTTCTTC. This encodes CASSLPNPTEQFF. The V call is TRBV5-5, the J call TRBJ2-1; D is unresolved. Looked up from germline, CDR1 is SGHKS and CDR2 is YYEKEE (reference sequence). Trimming removed 4 bases from V and 9 bases from J, with 14 bases in between. The CDR3 runs 13 residues.